The source of this T cell receptor beta chain is a study of blood T cell repertoires in COVID-19. Study information: Samples representing acute and convalescent COVID-19 were sourced from the United States, Italy and Spain. The cDNA or gDNA used as material had been derived from T cells, B-cell-depleted T cells, or PBMCs.

Authors' methods: Amplification with reference gene primers provided the estimates of nucleated cell counts. Sequencing was performed with immunoSEQ multiplex PCR; in TCRdb, only in-frame clones are kept and a portion is missing. V and J calls plus clone size are reproduced from that table; the DNA served to infer D and trimming. The sample has 50,000 to 70,000 clones, roughly 84% seen once. Germline CDR1 and CDR2: MDHEN and SYDVKM. J lost 6 bases, V lost 6 bases, and 10 bases had no gene match. The CDR3 spans 14 residues. This sequence joins TRBV28 and TRBJ2-7; 8 bases map to TRBD2. This TCR was sampled from a man aged 45-65 years with active COVID-19. The sequenced material came from peripheral blood. The CDR3 DNA is TGTGCCAGCAGCCTCCTCAGCGGGAGTCGCGAGCAGTACGTC. Translation: CASSLLSGSREQYV.